These T cell receptor beta chains were read from a single sample in a study of shared clonotypes between healthy human individuals. The data were produced by immunoSEQ multiplex PCR, yet TCRdb's version contains in-frame clones alone and is incomplete. The table shows 150,000 to 200,000 clones, with about 93% occurring only once. Material for sequencing was naive CD4+ T cells sorted from blood. The origin of the receptors is a woman younger than 45 in good health. Both conserved end residues are part of each CDR3.

V: TRBV5-3
CDR3: CARSLWAYWRSSYEQYF

V: TRBV27
CDR3: CASSLMTNSYEQYF

V: TRBV19
CDR3: CASSIGSRQILTDTQYF

V: TRBV28
CDR3: CASTQTQAGKYEQYF

V: TRBV5-1
CDR3: CASSWGDSHPYEQYF

V: TRBV10-2
CDR3: CASSQWDRLGYEQYF

V: TRBV6-6
CDR3: CASSTRQGARYEQYF

V: TRBV28
CDR3: CASTLDGVNSPLHF

V: TRBV5-1
CDR3: CASSLTGPSYEQYF

V: TRBV5-4
CDR3: CASSDPLTRSGGYEQYF

V: TRBV19
CDR3: CASRRNRDRGTEAFF

V: TRBV7-9
CDR3: CASSLDRYYEQYF

V: TRBV18
CDR3: CASSPSPDPDTQYF

V: TRBV18
CDR3: CASSRTVTTNEKLFF

V: TRBV25-1
CDR3: CASSVKETQYF

V: TRBV5-1
CDR3: CASSLDRAGYNEQFF

V: TRBV28
CDR3: CASSLASGSLGPFEQYF

V: TRBV5-4
CDR3: CASSLVGTGNVHEQYF

V: TRBV2
CDR3: CASSTLQGTNQPQHF

V: TRBV7-9
CDR3: CASSLRGQNEQYF

V: TRBV18
CDR3: CASSPSNQPQHF

V: TRBV7-6
CDR3: CASSVGAGGNTGELFF

V: TRBV30
CDR3: CAWRASGRGYEQYF

V: TRBV10-2
CDR3: CASHGDYNEQFF

V: TRBV2
CDR3: CASSERALRTDTQYF

V: TRBV6-1
CDR3: CASSVRAGNTIYF

V: TRBV7-2
CDR3: CASSSRVSGTVGELFF

V: TRBV6-4
CDR3: CTSSERRGPNYGYTF

V: TRBV2
CDR3: CASRAGAYEQYF

V: TRBV5-1
CDR3: CASSDGGSGANVLTF

V: TRBV27
CDR3: CASSFTPIINEQFF

V: TRBV28
CDR3: CASSVKDKPGYTF

V: TRBV14
CDR3: CASSSGTSGSNIQYF

V: TRBV19
CDR3: CASRRLAGYTGELFF

V: TRBV27
CDR3: CASSPAPGQGALEQYF

V: TRBV11-2
CDR3: CASSPGHRRDEKLFF

V: TRBV28
CDR3: CASSPTGFEQYF

V: TRBV5-1
CDR3: CASSLSIGRGEGDGYTF

V: TRBV7-8
CDR3: CASSPRGLGETQYF

V: TRBV11-3
CDR3: CASSLSGDRAYEQYF

V: TRBV27
CDR3: CASSFTSGSAYEQYF

V: TRBV30
CDR3: CAWSPPTGINQPQHF

V: TRBV6-5
CDR3: CAAGVDTQYF

V: TRBV4-2
CDR3: CASSQVGTGQAYEQYF

V: TRBV5-1
CDR3: CASSATGEQFF

V: TRBV11-2
CDR3: CASSLGLGADAGNTIYF

V: TRBV4-1
CDR3: CASSQPGTRLGMDF

V: TRBV7-2
CDR3: CASSLSIGQPQHF

V: TRBV7-9
CDR3: CASSLSRTGFNEQFF

V: TRBV5-1
CDR3: CASSSQDGAYEQYF